Reported below is one T cell receptor (beta chain). Other nucleotide sequences from this sample produce the same CDR3. Measured with immunoSEQ multiplex PCR; TCRdb has only the in-frame clones, and not every one. The profile shows roughly 680,000 clones, approximately 88% of them singletons. This record comes from a study of Ad26.COV2.S vaccination and SARS-CoV-2 variants. Study as a whole: Into the muscle, Ad26.COV2.S was dosed once or twice, 56 days apart.

This sample's treatment: roughly 19 received Ad26.COV2.S at low or high dose, single or two shots; roughly 5 received placebo; per-sample allocation not given. Samples analyzed were those drawn on day 63 after the first vaccine or placebo injection. The sample came from a Boston adult aged 18-55 years. This CDR3 is 14 amino acids long. Germline V gene lookup returns CDR1 MNHEY and CDR2 SVGAGI. The germline V and J ends were trimmed by 2 bases and 1 base, with 8 bases remaining between them. The sample was peripheral blood, taken in a trial of Ad26.COV2.S vaccine versus placebo. This sequence joins TRBV6-5 and TRBJ1-1; tentatively, D is TRBD1 (6 bases). This TCR was sampled from a person aged 18-60 years who received the Ad26.COV2.S COVID-19 vaccine or a placebo. As DNA, the CDR3 is TGTGCCAGCAGTTACAGGGGGGCGAACACTGAAGCTTTCTTT. Translating gives CASSYRGANTEAFF.